This T cell receptor (beta chain) was found in a study of cytomegalovirus exposure and HLA in healthy donors. Broader study findings: The only immune exposure information that was available was CMV serostatus. Later genetic work tied a missense DCLRE1C variant to beta-chain V and J trimming.

The length of the CDR3 is 18 residues. Worth noting for this clone: What it binds is not known.

PCR primers comprised 60 Vbeta and 13 Jbeta primers. Clones were sequenced by immunoSEQ multiplex PCR, and TCRdb holds only the in-frame ones, with some missing. Altogether some 170,000 clones are present, 78% being singletons, with the ten largest covering 2.9%. V is TRBV21-1 and J is TRBJ2-7; TRBD2, as called in the table, went unchecked against the DNA. TRBV21-1 is given as a pseudogene. Material for sequencing was PBMCs. This sequence was found in a female donor in good health and CMV-seronegative. The CDR3 DNA is TGTGCCAGCATCCCGGGACTAGCGTTATTGAAGAGGTCCTACGAGCAGTACTTC. This gives the protein CASIPGLALLKRSYEQYF.